This T cell receptor (beta chain) was retrieved from a study of CD8 T cells in Susac syndrome. RNA was extracted with the RNeasy kit, and a quantity of 0.5 to 1 ug was reverse transcribed using random hexamers. TCRdb reprocessed the immunoSEQ multiplex PCR reads via MiXCR and lists one record per CDR3 protein. The sample contains 65,000 to 85,000 distinct CDR3 sequences, 90% to 95% of which appear only once. Study-level findings and limits: The study found that Susac CD8+ clonal expansion peaked in TEMRA cells and active patients. The total CD8+ repertoires contained about 15 Susac-specific public clones, and the CD8+ TEMRA repertoires contained a few. The study acknowledged a relatively small number of individuals in its TCR sequencing and HLA analysis.

Trimming took off 0 bases at V and 4 bases at J, with 19 bases between the two ends. This CDR3 has 18 amino acids. From germline, CDR1 is DFQATT and CDR2 SNEGSKA (reference sequence). For this clonotype: Its matching antigen is unknown.

The specimen sequenced was CD8+ T cells from PBMCs. The clonotype comes from a human donor with Susac syndrome. V gene TRBV20-1 combines with J gene TRBJ1-6; D is unresolved. The CDR3 is CSARDYREGVGYNSPLHF. The CDR3 region has the DNA TGCAGTGCTAGAGACTATCGGGAAGGAGTGGGTTATAATTCACCCCTCCACTTT.